The 3 T cell receptor beta chains given below trace back to one sample, sequenced in a study of response to subunit inactivated influenza vaccine. TCRdb independently ran MiXCR on the RT-PCR reads; one entry per CDR3 protein. The sample includes hundreds of thousands of distinct CDR3 sequences, 18% seen only once; the top ten take 9.5% to 13%. The material sequenced was PBMCs from blood, taken roughly 5 days after vaccination. These receptors came from a man aged 50 or older who received an inactivated influenza vaccine.

This clonotype was seen many times. CDR3 amino acids: CAISWRTDTQYF. The CDR3 DNA is TGTGCCATCAGCTGGCGCACAGATACGCAGTATTTT. This sequence joins TRBV10-3 and TRBJ2-3; no clear D. The V end lost 6 bases, the J end lost 1 base, and 5 bases lay between the germline ends. CDR1 and CDR2 from the germline V gene are ENHRY and SYGVKD. This CDR3 spans 12 amino acids.

This clonotype was seen many times. The chain couples TRBV20-1 to TRBJ2-1; 12 positions agree with TRBD2. Trimming cost V 6 bases and J 13 bases; bases outside gene matches: 10. The CDR3 runs 13 residues. The germline V gene encodes CDR1 DFQATT and CDR2 SNEGSKA (reference sequence). CDR3 sequence: CSAKPTGLAGQFF. CDR3 DNA: TGCAGTGCAAAGCCCACCGGACTAGCGGGACAGTTCTTC.

This clonotype has only a few counts. The chain has TRBV11-1 and TRBJ2-1; D possibly corresponds to TRBD2 (6 bases). The CDR3 spans 18 residues. Germline V gene data show CDR1 as SGHAT and CDR2 as FQDESV (reference sequence). Trimming took off 0 bases at V and 4 bases at J, with 19 bases between the two ends. CDR3 nucleotide sequence: TGTGCCAGCAGCTTAGCGGCCGGGCGACTAGGTTCGTACAATGAGCAGTTCTTC. It codes for CASSLAAGRLGSYNEQFF.